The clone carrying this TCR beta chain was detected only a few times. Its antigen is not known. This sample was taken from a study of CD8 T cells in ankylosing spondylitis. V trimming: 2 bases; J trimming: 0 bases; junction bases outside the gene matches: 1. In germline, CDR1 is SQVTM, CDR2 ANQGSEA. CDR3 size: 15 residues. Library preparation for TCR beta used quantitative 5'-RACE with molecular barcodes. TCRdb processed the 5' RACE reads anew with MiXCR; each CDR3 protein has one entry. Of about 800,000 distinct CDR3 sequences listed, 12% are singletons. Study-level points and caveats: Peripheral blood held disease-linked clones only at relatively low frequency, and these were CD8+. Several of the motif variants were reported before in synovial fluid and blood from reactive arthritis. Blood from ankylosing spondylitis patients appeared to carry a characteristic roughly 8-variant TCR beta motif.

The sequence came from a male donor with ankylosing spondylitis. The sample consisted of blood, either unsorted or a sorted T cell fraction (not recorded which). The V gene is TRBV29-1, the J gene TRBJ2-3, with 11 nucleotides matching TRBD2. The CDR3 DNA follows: TGCAGCGTTGAACTAGCGGGAGGAAGCACAGATACGCAGTATTTT. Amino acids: CSVELAGGSTDTQYF.